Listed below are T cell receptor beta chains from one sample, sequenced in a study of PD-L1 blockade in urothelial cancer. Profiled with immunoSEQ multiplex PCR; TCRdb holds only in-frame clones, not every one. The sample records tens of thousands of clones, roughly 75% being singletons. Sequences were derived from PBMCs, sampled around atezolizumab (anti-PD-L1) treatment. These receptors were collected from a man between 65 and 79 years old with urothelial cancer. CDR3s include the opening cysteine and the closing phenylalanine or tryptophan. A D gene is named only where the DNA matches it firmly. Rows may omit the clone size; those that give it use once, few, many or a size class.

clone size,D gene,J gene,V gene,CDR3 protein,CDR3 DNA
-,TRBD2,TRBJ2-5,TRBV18,CASSQPGLAGGKTQYF,TGTGCCAGCTCACAACCCGGACTAGCGGGGGGTAAGACCCAGTACTTC
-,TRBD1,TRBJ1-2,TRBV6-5,CASRRTGVGNYGYTF,TGTGCCAGCAGGCGGACAGGGGTCGGTAACTATGGCTACACCTTC
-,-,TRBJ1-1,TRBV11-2,CASSPEGGGRAEAFF,TGTGCCAGCAGCCCAGAGGGGGGCGGGAGGGCTGAAGCTTTCTTT
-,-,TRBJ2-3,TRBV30,CAWSVSLTDTQYF,TGTGCCTGGAGTGTGAGCCTCACAGATACGCAGTATTTT
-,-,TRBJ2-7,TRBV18,CASSPSNGVSSYEQYF,TGTGCCAGCTCACCCTCGAACGGGGTGAGCTCCTACGAGCAGTACTTC
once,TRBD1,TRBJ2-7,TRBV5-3,CARSLVRNRGLTEQYF,TGTGCCAGAAGCTTGGTTCGAAACAGGGGGCTAACGGAGCAGTACTTC
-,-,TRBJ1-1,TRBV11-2,CASSYSRAEAFF,TGTGCCAGCAGCTACTCCCGGGCTGAAGCTTTCTTT
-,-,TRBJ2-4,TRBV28,CASSLIGPRNIQYF,TGTGCCAGCAGTTTAATCGGTCCACGGAACATTCAGTACTTC
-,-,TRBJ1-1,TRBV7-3,CASSSGQDTEAFF,TGTGCCAGCAGCTCTGGACAAGACACTGAAGCTTTCTTT
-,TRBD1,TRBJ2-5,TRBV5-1,CASSLGTGKEETQYF,TGCGCCAGCAGCTTAGGGACAGGGAAAGAAGAGACCCAGTACTTC